This T cell receptor (beta chain) emerged from a study of cytomegalovirus exposure and HLA in healthy donors. V was cut by 7 bases and J by 4 bases, with 14 bases left in between. Germline loops: CDR1 MNHNS, CDR2 SASEGT. The CDR3 totals 15 residues. Donors were nominally healthy when sampled, though unrecorded immune exposures were likely. The PCR was carried out with 60 Vbeta primers and 13 Jbeta primers. Assay: immunoSEQ multiplex PCR; the TCRdb copy retains only in-frame clones and omits some. The sample includes about 55,000 clones, about 84% of them seen just once. The chain is built from TRBV6-1 and TRBJ1-6; D uncertain. Sequenced: PBMCs. This clonotype originated in a female donor in good health and CMV-seronegative. The CDR3 sequence is CASKEAFAYNSPLHF. The CDR3 nucleotides read TGTGCCAGCAAGGAGGCCTTCGCGTATAATTCACCCCTCCACTTT.